The entry below gives a single T cell receptor beta chain sequence along with its context. Its specificity is not known. This specimen belongs to a study of T cell repertoires in cytomegalovirus infection. In the study overall: Well-studied HLA-B-restricted CMV epitopes were used in the study alongside recently identified HLA-C-restricted ones. Through public TCR beta signatures, both CMV infection and matching HLA type were indicated.

Notes on the study in general: CMV-specific TCR beta clonotypes restricted by HLA-C were the ones dominating the ex vivo response. Individuals carrying CMV plus the relevant HLA were identified by cumulative frequency of public TCR beta families.

One entry per CDR3 protein results from TCRdb running MiXCR on the reads. The table shows over 100,000 distinct CDR3 sequences, with 25% to 35% occurring only once. The sequence was obtained from a human donor in good health (CMV status not recorded). Some clones in this sample may be carry-over from other donors' samples. Sequenced material: CD8+ T cells from cultured PBMCs, taken from culture after CMV antigen stimulation.

The CDR3 nucleotides read TGTGCCAGCAGCCCTACGAGCGGGGGGACAGGAGAGCAGTTCTTC. This translates into CASSPTSGGTGEQFF. The chain has TRBV25-1 and TRBJ2-1; TRBD2 might be the D (9 bases). The V gene lost 6 bases and the J gene lost 10 bases, with 22 bases spanning the gap. The germline gives CDR1 MGHDK, CDR2 SYGVNS. The CDR3 consists of 15 residues.